This T cell receptor (beta chain) came from a study of CD4 T cells in relation to SARS-CoV-2 and coronaviruses. The overall study: Controls used an HIV-1 Nef peptide pool or no peptide. Findings of the study overall: No crossreactivity against non-spike viral proteins was tested here. Crossreactive clones expanded significantly less to SARS-CoV-2 than monoreactive clones.

Sequencing used immunoSEQ multiplex PCR; TCRdb keeps in-frame clones, though not all of them. The sample yields 20,000 or so clones, roughly 79% seen once. The CDR3 totals 13 residues. A note on this clone: What it recognizes is unknown.

CD4+ T cells from unexposed donors were obtained before the COVID-19 pandemic (2011-2018). After less than 11 days of culture, CD4+ T cells were isolated. Fresh IL-2 medium replaced half the medium on days 3 and 7. The chain links TRBV21-1 to TRBJ2-7; the table's D call TRBD1 went unverified against the DNA. TRBV21-1 counts as a pseudogene. The sample was CD4+ T cells from PBMCs, cultured in vitro. This receptor was taken from a human donor in good health. CDR3 sequence reads: CASNTGESYEQYF. Written as DNA, the CDR3 is TGTGCCAGCAATACAGGGGAGTCCTACGAGCAGTACTTC.